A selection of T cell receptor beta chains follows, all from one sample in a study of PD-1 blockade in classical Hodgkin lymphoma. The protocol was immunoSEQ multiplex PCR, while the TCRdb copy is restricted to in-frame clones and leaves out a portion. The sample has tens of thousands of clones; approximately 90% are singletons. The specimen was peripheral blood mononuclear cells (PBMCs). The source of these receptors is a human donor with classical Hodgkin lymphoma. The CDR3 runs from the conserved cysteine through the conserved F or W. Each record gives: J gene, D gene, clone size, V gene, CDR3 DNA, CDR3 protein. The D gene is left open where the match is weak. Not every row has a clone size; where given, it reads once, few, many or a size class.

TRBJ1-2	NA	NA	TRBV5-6	TGTGCCAGCAGCAGAATCGTGGGGGTTGACTATGGCTACACCTTC	CASSRIVGVDYGYTF
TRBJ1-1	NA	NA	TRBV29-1	TGCAGCGCTAGAACAGGGAACACTGAAGCTTTCTTT	CSARTGNTEAFF
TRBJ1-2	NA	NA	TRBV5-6	TGTGCCAGCAGCTTGTATGGCTATGGCTACACCTTC	CASSLYGYGYTF
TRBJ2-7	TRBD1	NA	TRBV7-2	TGTGCCAGCAGCCCACGGACAGGGGGGGGTTACGAGCAGTACTTC	CASSPRTGGGYEQYF
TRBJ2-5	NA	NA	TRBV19	TGTGCCAGTAAAGTACAGGGCCAAGAGACCCAGTACTTC	CASKVQGQETQYF
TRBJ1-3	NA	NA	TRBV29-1	TGCAGCGCTGTGGACACCACGAGCGGGGCTACTGGAAACACCATATATTTT	CSAVDTTSGATGNTIYF
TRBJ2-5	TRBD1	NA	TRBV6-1	TGTGCCAGCACCCGGACAGGGGGCTTCCAAGAGACCCAGTACTTC	CASTRTGGFQETQYF
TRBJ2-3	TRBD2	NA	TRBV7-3	TGTGCCAGCAGCTTAACCACTAGCGGGAACACAGATACGCAGTATTTT	CASSLTTSGNTDTQYF
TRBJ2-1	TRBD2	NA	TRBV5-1	TGCGCCAGCAGCTTAGGGACTAGCGGGAGAAATGAGCAGTTCTTC	CASSLGTSGRNEQFF
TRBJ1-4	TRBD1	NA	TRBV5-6	TGTGCCAGCAGCTGGACTAAGGGGGCGAATAATGAAAAACTGTTTTTT	CASSWTKGANNEKLFF
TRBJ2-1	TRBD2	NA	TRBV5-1	TGCGCCAGCAGCTCGGGGACTAGCGGGAGTTTATACAATGAGCAGTTCTTC	CASSSGTSGSLYNEQFF
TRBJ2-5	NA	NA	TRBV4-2	TGTGCCAGCAGCCAAGGGTTCAGGGATCGGGGAGAGACCCAGTACTTC	CASSQGFRDRGETQYF
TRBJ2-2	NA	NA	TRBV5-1	TGCGCCAGCAGCCTTGACACCGGGGAGCTGTTTTTT	CASSLDTGELFF
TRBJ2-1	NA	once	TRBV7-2	TGTGCCAGCAGCCGAATTCTAGCGCCCGAGCAGTTCTTC	CASSRILAPEQFF
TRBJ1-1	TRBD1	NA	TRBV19	TGTGCCAGTAGTATTACCGGGACAGCCACTGAAGCTTTCTTT	CASSITGTATEAFF
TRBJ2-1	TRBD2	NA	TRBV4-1	TGCGCCAGCAGGGAGGGACTAGCGGGAAACAATGAGCAGTTCTTC	CASREGLAGNNEQFF
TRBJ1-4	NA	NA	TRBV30	TGTGCCTGGAGTGTAGATAGTTTTAATGAAAAACTGTTTTTT	CAWSVDSFNEKLFF
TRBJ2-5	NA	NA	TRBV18	TGTGCCAGCTCACCTACCGCAAATTTCCAAGAGACCCAGTACTTC	CASSPTANFQETQYF
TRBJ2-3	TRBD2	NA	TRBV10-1	TGCGCCAGCAGGGCAGGGACTAGCGAAACAGATACGCAGTATTTT	CASRAGTSETDTQYF
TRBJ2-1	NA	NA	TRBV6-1	TGTGCCAGCAGCCCAGGGGAAGGCTCCTACAATGAGCAGTTCTTC	CASSPGEGSYNEQFF
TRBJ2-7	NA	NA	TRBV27	TGTGCCAGCAGCCATGGGGAGGAAGGCGAGCAGTACTTC	CASSHGEEGEQYF
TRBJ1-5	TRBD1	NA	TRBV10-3	TGTGCCATCAGTGAGTCAGAGGACAGGGGACAGCCCCAGCATTTT	CAISESEDRGQPQHF